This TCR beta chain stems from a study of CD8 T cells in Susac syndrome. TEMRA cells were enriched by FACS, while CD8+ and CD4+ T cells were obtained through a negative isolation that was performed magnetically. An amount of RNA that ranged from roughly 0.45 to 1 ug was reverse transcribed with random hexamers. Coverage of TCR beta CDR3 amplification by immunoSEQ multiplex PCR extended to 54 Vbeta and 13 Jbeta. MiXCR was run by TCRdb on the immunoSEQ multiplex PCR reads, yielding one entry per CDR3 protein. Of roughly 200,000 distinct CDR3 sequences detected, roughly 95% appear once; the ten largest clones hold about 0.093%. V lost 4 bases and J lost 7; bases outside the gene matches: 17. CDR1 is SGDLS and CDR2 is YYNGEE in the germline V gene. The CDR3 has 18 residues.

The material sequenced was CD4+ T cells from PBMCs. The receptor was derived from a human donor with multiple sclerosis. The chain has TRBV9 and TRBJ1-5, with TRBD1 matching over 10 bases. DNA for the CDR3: TGTGCCAGCAGCCGAGGGGGGACAGGGGCGGCAGGCGGACAGCCCCAGCATTTT. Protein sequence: CASSRGGTGAAGGQPQHF.